This TCR beta chain was documented in a study of shared clonotypes between healthy human individuals. Sequencing was at deep level. Method: immunoSEQ multiplex PCR; TCRdb's copy keeps in-frame clones and lacks some. The table includes about 2.4 million clones, approximately 93% detected once. Study-level findings and limits: Unshared clonotypes carried lower generation probabilities than those common to all four donors.

This clone was found a few times. What it binds is not known. This sample also contains other DNA sequences that code for the same CDR3. The CDR3 is 13 residues long. Germline V CDR1 and CDR2: GTSNPN, SVGIG (reference sequence). Trimming removed 2 bases from V and 4 bases from J; junction bases left unmatched: 3. The sample was naive CD4+ T cells from PBMCs. Subset given: CD45RA+ positively selected. The clonotype originates from a man between 18 and 35 years old in good health. Some clones in this sample may be carry-over from other donors' samples. This chain connects TRBV30 to TRBJ1-1; 8 bases line up with TRBD1. The CDR3 here is CAWSHRGGTEAFF. CDR3 nucleotides: TGTGCCTGGAGTCACAGGGGGGGCACTGAAGCTTTCTTT.